This TCR beta chain was sequenced in a study of early T cells in non-severe SARS-CoV-2 infection. Only a few counts were recorded for this clonotype. Its cognate antigen is unknown. The germline V gene encodes CDR1 MNHEY and CDR2 SVGEGT. Between the trimmed V and J ends, which lost 0 bases and 4 bases, there was a span of 12 bases. CDR3 size: 15 residues. Whole-study findings and limits: The study's VDJdb matching favored anti-spike CD8 responses and missed private and CD4 specificities.

Attached unique molecular identifiers marked individual cDNA molecules. TCRdb called the 5' RACE reads again in MiXCR, with one record for every CDR3 protein. The data contain tens of thousands of distinct CDR3 sequences, 10% to 15% of them singletons. Sequencing was carried out using whole blood. The V and J genes are TRBV6-2 or TRBV6-3 and TRBJ1-1; no reliable D call. This TCR was recovered from an adult who was a healthcare worker with PCR-confirmed SARS-CoV-2 infection or an uninfected control (not recorded which). CDR3: CASSYSGVTGTEAFF. The CDR3 DNA sequence: TGTGCCAGCAGTTACTCTGGGGTGACGGGCACTGAAGCTTTCTTT.